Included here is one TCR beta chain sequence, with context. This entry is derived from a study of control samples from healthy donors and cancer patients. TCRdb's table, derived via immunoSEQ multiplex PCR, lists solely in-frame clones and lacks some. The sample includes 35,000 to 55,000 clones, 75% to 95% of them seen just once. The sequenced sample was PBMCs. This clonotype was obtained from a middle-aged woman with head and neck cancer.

The CDR3 nucleotides read TGTGCCAGCAGCTTTCGGACTAGCGGGAGTTTTGAGACCCAGTACTTC. It yields the protein CASSFRTSGSFETQYF. The gene calls are TRBV7-9 and TRBJ2-5; 13 nucleotides match TRBD2. Germline V gene data show CDR1 as SEHNR and CDR2 as FQNEAQ (reference sequence). This CDR3 is built from 16 residues. J lost 5 bases, V lost 3 bases, and 6 bases had no gene match.